This T cell receptor (beta chain) was recorded in a study of T-cell memory formation after mild COVID-19. Study results and caveats: Among contracting clones, CD4+ were mainly CM/EM and CD8+ enriched in EMRA.

As regards this clonotype: Its antigen is unknown.

CDR1 is SGHVS and CDR2 is FNYEAQ in the germline V gene. This CDR3 spans 15 amino acids. The ends were cut back, 4 bases at V and 1 base at J, with 13 bases in the middle. UMIs and sample barcodes were carried by the TCR alpha and TCR beta cDNA libraries that 5'RACE produced using constant-segment primers. Via MiXCR, TCRdb re-called the 5' RACE reads, giving one row per CDR3 protein. Of around 300,000 distinct CDR3 sequences in the sample, roughly an eighth were seen once. Sequenced: PBMCs or a T cell subset sorted from them (not recorded which). V usage is TRBV7-6 and J usage is TRBJ2-5; the D gene is possibly TRBD1 (6 bases). This clonotype was sampled from a man aged 18 to 29 who had mild COVID-19 (a few samples of this study predate the infection). Cell type and time point are not known. This chain's CDR3 is CASSSDRAFQETQYF. CDR3 sequence (DNA): TGTGCCAGCAGCTCGGACAGAGCCTTCCAAGAGACCCAGTACTTC.